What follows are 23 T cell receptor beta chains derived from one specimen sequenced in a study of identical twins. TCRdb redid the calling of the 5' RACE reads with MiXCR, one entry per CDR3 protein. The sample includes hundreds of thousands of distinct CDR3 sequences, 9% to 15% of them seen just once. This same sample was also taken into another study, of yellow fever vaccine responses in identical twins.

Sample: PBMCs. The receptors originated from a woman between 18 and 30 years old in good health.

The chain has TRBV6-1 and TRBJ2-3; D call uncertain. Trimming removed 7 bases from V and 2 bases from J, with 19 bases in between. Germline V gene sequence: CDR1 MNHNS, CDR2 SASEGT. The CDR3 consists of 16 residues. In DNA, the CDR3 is TGTGCCAGCAAAAACTTCATAGCAGGAAACACAGATACGCAGTATTTT. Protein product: CASKNFIAGNTDTQYF.

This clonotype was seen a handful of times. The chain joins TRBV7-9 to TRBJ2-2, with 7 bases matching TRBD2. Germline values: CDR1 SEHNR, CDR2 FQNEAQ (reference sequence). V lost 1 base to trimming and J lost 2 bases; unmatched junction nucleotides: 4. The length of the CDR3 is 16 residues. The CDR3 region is CASSLGRDYNTGELFF. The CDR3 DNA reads TGTGCCAGCAGCTTAGGCCGGGACTACAACACCGGGGAGCTGTTTTTT. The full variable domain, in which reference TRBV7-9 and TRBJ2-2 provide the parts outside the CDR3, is DTGVSQNPRHKITKRGQNVTFRCDPISEHNRLYWYRQTLGQGPEFLTYFQNEAQLEKSRLLSDRFSAERPKGSFSTLEIQRTEQGDSAMYLCASSLGRDYNTGELFFGEGSRLTVL.

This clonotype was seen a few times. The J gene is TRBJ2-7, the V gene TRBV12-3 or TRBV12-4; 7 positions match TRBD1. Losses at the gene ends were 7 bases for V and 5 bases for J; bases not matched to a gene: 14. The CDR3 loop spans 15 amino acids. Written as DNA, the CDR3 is TGTGCCAGCACCCGCCTGACAGGGCAAGGACACGAGCAGTACTTC. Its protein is CASTRLTGQGHEQYF.

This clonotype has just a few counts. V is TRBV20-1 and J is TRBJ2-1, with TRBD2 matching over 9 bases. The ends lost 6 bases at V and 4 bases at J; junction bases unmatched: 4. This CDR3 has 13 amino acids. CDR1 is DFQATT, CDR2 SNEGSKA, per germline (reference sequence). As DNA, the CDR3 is TGCAGTGCCCTAGCGGGGCCGTACAATGAGCAGTTCTTC. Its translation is CSALAGPYNEQFF.

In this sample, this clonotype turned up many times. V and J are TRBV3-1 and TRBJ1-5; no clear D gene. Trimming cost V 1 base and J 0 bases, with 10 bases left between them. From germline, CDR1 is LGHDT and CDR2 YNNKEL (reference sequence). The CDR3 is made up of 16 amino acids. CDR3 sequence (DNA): TGTGCCAGCAGCCAAGGCTCACAGTTTAGCAATCAGCCCCAGCATTTT. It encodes CASSQGSQFSNQPQHF. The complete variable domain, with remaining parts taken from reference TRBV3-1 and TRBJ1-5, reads DTAVSQTPKYLVTQMGNDKSIKCEQNLGHDTMYWYKQDSKKFLKIMFSYNNKELIINETVPNRFSPKSPDKAHLNLHINSLELGDSAVYFCASSQGSQFSNQPQHFGDGTRLSIL.

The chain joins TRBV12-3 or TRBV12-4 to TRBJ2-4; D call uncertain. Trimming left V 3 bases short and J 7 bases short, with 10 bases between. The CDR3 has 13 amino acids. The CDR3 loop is CASSFGFPNIQYF. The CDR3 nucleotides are TGTGCCAGCAGTTTCGGGTTCCCCAACATTCAGTACTTC.

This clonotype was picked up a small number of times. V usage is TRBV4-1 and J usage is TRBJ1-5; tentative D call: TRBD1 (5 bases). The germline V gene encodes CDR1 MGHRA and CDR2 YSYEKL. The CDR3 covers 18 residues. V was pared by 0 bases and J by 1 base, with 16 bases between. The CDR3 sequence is CASSQDIGGRASNQPQHF. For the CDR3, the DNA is TGCGCCAGCAGCCAAGACATCGGAGGCAGGGCAAGCAATCAGCCCCAGCATTTT.

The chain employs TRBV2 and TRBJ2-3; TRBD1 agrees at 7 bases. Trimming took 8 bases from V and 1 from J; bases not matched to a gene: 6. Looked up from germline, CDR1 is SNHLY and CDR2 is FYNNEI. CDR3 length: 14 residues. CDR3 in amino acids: CASLDRVRTDTQYF. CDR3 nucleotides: TGTGCCAGCTTAGACAGGGTACGCACAGATACGCAGTATTTT.

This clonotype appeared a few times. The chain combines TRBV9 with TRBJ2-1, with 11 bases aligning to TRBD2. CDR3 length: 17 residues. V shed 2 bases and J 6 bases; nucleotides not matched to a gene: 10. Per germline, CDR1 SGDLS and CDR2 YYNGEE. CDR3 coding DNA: TGTGCCAGCAGCGTTGTCCCTTTAGCGGGAGGGCGCAATGAGCAGTTCTTC. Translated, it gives CASSVVPLAGGRNEQFF.

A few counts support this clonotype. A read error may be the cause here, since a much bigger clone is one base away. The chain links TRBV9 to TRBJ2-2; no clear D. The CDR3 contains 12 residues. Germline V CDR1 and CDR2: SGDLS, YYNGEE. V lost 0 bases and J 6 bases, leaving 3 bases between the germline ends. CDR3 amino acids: CASSVEAGELFF. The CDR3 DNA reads TGTGCCAGCAGCGTAGAGGCCGGGGAGCTGTTTTTT.

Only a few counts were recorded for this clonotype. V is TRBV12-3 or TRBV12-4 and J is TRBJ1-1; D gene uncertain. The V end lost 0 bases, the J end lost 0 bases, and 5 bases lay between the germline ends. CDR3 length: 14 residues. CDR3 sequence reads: CASSLALMNTEAFF. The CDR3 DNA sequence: TGTGCCAGCAGTTTAGCACTTATGAACACTGAAGCTTTCTTT.

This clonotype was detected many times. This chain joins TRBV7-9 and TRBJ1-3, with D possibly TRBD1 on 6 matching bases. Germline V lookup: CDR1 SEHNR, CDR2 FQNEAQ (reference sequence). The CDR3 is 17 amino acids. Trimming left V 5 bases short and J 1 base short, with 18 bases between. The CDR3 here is CASSQRQESRSGNTIYF. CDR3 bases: TGTGCCAGCAGCCAGCGACAGGAGTCTAGATCTGGAAACACCATATATTTT.

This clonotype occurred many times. The CDR3, as DNA: TGCAGTGCTAGACTAGCGGGTGCAGTGGGGACCCAGTACTTC. Translating it yields CSARLAGAVGTQYF. V gene TRBV20-1 combines with J gene TRBJ2-5, with 8 bases matching TRBD2. CDR3 size: 14 residues. In germline, CDR1 is DFQATT, CDR2 SNEGSKA (reference sequence). V was pared by 2 bases and J by 7 bases, with 9 bases of the junction left unmatched.

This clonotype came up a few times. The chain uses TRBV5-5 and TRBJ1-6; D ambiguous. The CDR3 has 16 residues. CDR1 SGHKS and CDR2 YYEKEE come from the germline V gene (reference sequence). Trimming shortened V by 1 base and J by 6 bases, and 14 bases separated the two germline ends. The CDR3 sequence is CASSLRQLEVNSPLHF. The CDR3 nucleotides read TGTGCCAGCAGCTTGCGGCAGCTTGAGGTTAATTCACCCCTCCACTTT. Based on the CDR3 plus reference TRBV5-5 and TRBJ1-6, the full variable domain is DAGVTQSPTHLIKTRGQQVTLRCSPISGHKSVSWYQQVLGQGPQFIFQYYEKEERGRGNFPDRFSARQFPNYSSELNVNALLLGDSALYLCASSLRQLEVNSPLHFGNGTRLTVT.

The CDR3 DNA sequence: TGTGCCAGCTCACCAGAAGAAGGGACAGGGGGCTGGGAGACCCAGTACTTC. Protein sequence: CASSPEEGTGGWETQYF. The chain couples TRBV18 to TRBJ2-5; 12 nucleotides align to TRBD1. With 2 bases clipped from V and 5 bases from J, the junction kept 9 bases outside the gene matches. The CDR3 runs to 17 residues. Germline CDR1 and CDR2: KGHSH and LQKENI.

The CDR3 is CASRGSLSGRADEQYF. CDR3 sequence (DNA): TGCGCCAGCAGAGGTTCCCTTAGCGGGAGGGCCGACGAGCAGTACTTC. The V gene is TRBV5-1, the J gene TRBJ2-7, with TRBD2 matching 11 bases. CDR3 size: 16 residues. The ends lost 5 bases at V and 5 bases at J; junction bases unmatched: 12. Germline values: CDR1 SGHRS, CDR2 YFSETQ. The full variable domain, rest sourced from reference TRBV5-1 and TRBJ2-7, is KAGVTQTPRYLIKTRGQQVTLSCSPISGHRSVSWYQQTPGQGLQFLFEYFSETQRNKGNFPGRFSGRQFSNSRSEMNVSTLELGDSALYLCASRGSLSGRADEQYFGPGTRLTVT.

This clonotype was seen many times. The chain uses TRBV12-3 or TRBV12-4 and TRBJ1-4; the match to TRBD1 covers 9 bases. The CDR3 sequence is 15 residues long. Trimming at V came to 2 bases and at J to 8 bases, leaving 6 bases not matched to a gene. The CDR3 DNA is TGTGCCAGCAGTTTAAGGGGGACAGGGCCCGAAAAACTGTTTTTT. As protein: CASSLRGTGPEKLFF.

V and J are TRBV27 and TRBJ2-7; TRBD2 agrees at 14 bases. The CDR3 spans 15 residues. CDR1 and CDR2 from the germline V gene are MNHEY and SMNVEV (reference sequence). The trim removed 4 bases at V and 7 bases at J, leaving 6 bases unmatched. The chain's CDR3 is CASSYRLAGGAEQYF. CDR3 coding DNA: TGTGCCAGCAGTTACCGACTAGCGGGAGGGGCTGAGCAGTACTTC.

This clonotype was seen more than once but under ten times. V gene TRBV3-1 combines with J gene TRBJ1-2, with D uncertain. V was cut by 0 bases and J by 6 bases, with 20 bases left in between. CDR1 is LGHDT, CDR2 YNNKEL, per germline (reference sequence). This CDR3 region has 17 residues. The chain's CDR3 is CASSQEFKGLISDGYTF. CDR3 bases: TGTGCCAGCAGCCAAGAATTTAAGGGATTAATTTCGGATGGCTACACCTTC.

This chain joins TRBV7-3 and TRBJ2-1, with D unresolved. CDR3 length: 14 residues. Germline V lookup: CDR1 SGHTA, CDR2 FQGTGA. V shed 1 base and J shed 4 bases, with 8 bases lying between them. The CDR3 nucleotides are TGTGCCAGCAGCTTAAACCCCACTTACAATGAGCAGTTCTTC. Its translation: CASSLNPTYNEQFF.

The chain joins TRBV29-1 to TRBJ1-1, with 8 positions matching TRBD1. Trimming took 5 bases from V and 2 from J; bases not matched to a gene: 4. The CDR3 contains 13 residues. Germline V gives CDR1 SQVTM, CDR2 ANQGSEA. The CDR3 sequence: CSVSGQGNTEAFF. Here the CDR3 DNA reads TGCAGCGTTAGTGGACAGGGCAACACTGAAGCTTTCTTT.

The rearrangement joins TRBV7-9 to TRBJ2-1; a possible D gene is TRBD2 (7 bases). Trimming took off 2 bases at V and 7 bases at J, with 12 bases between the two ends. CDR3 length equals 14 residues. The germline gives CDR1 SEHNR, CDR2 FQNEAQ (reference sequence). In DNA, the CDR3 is TGTGCCAGCAGCTTACGGGGGGCGGGGAATGAGCAGTTCTTC. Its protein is CASSLRGAGNEQFF.

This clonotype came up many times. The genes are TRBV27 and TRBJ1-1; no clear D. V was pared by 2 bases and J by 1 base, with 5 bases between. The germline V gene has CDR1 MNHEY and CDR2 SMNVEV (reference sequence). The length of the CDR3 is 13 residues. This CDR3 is CASSLPRNTEAFF. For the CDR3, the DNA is TGTGCCAGCAGTTTACCGAGGAACACTGAAGCTTTCTTT.